The clone carrying this T cell receptor beta chain was counted between two and nine times. Its antigen is not known. The record originates from a study of blood T cells in healthy people across ages. Across the whole study: Using template switching, researchers captured about one barcoded beta molecule for each two T cells.

Primers used in a second PCR of about 6 to 11 cycles were a sample-barcoded 5' primer and a J-beta primer mix. Each CDR3 protein gets one entry after TCRdb re-called the 5' RACE reads with MiXCR. The repertoire has approximately 1.5 million distinct CDR3 sequences, 30% to 35% of them found once; the top ten carry roughly 12%. Findings and caveats of the study: PBMCs that were unsorted prevented a conclusive naive versus antigen-experienced comparison. Shifts in expanded clonotypes may have been confounded by donor CMV status, which was unknown.

The sequencing input was blood. This receptor was identified in a woman in her twenties or thirties in good health.

The CDR3 nucleotides read TGTGCCAGCAGTTTTCCCTCGGCGGGCGAGCAGTACTTC. Its protein is CASSFPSAGEQYF. The chain has TRBV12-3 or TRBV12-4 and TRBJ2-7; D may be TRBD2 (5 bases). The CDR3 consists of 13 residues. V was shortened by 3 bases and J by 6 bases, with 12 bases between the two germline ends.